This T cell receptor (beta chain) was retrieved from a study of T cell repertoires in cytomegalovirus infection. One entry per CDR3 protein results from TCRdb running MiXCR on the reads. The table records some 940,000 distinct CDR3 sequences, approximately 31% of them present only once. The table lists this clonotype with a few counts. Antigen: not known. This clonotype was sampled from a human donor in good health (CMV status not recorded). Some clones in this sample may be carry-over from other donors' samples. This specimen was cultured CD8+ T cells from PBMCs, taken from culture after CMV antigen stimulation.

The CDR3 DNA follows: TGTGCCAGCAGCTTAGTGGGGGACTTCGGATCCCAGTACTTC. This sequence encodes CASSLVGDFGSQYF. The chain uses TRBV11-2 and TRBJ2-5, with a possible D match to TRBD2 (6 bases). This CDR3 has 14 residues. CDR1 SGHAT and CDR2 FQNNGV come from the germline V gene. V lost 1 base to trimming and J lost 9 bases, with 15 bases between them.